One and the same sample provided the 3 T cell receptor beta chains below, sequenced in a study of T-cell memory formation after mild COVID-19. TCRdb re-called the 5' RACE reads through MiXCR, storing one row per CDR3 protein. The table lists around 420,000 distinct CDR3 sequences, 20% to 25% of them singletons. The sequencing sample was made of PBMCs or a T cell subset sorted from them (not recorded which). The receptors derive from an adult woman who had mild COVID-19 (a few samples of this study predate the infection). Cell type and time point are not known.

This sequence joins TRBV20-1 and TRBJ1-2, with D possibly matching TRBD1 (5 bases). Germline values: CDR1 DFQATT, CDR2 SNEGSKA (reference sequence). The CDR3 length is 15 residues. Trimming stripped 0 bases from V and 3 bases from J, with 14 bases between. In nucleotides, the CDR3 is TGCAGTGCTAGAGATAGGCCACTGGGGGACTATGGCTACACCTTC. It yields the protein CSARDRPLGDYGYTF.

The rearrangement uses TRBV10-2 and TRBJ1-1; no clear D gene. The length of the CDR3 is 11 residues. Trimming took 2 bases from V and 6 from J, leaving 4 bases between them. CDR1 WSHSY and CDR2 SAAADI come from the germline V gene. CDR3 coding DNA: TGCGCCAGCAGTGAGGGGCCTGAAGCTTTCTTT. It yields the protein CASSEGPEAFF.

This clonotype was picked up a small number of times. This sequence joins TRBV4-3 and TRBJ2-2; no firm D call. V was shortened by 0 bases and J by 3 bases, with 11 bases between the two germline ends. Germline assignment: CDR1 LGHNA and CDR2 YSLEER. The CDR3 sequence is 16 residues long. CDR3 in amino acids: CASSQDLYIDTGELFF. The CDR3 DNA is TGCGCCAGCAGCCAAGATCTTTATATCGACACCGGGGAGCTGTTTTTT.